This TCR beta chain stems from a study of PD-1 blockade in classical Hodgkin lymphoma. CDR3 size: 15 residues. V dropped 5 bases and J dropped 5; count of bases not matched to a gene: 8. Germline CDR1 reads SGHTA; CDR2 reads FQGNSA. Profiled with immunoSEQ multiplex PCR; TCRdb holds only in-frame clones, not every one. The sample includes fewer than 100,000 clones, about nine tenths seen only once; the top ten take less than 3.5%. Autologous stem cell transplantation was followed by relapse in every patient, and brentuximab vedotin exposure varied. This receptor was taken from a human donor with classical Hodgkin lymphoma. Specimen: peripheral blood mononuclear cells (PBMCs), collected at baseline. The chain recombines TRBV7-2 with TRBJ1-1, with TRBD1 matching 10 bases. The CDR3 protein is CASSPRQGARTEAFF. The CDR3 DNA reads TGTGCCAGCAGCCCACGACAGGGGGCGAGAACTGAAGCTTTCTTT. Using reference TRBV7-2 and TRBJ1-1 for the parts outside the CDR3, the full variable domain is GAGVSQSPSNKVTEKGKDVELRCDPISGHTALYWYRQSLGQGLEFLIYFQGNSAPDKSGLPSDRFSAERTGGSVSTLTIQRTQQEDSAVYLCASSPRQGARTEAFFGQGTRLTVV.